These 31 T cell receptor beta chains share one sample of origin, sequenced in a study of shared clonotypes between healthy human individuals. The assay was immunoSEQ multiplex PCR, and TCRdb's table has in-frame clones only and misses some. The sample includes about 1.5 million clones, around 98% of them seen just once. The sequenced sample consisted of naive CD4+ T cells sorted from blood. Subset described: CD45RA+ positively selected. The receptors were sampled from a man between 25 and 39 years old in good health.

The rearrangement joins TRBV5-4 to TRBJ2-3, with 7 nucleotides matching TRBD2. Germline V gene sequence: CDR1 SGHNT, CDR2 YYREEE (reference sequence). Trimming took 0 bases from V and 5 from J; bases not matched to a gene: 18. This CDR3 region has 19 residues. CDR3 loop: CASSLVGSGNRVGGDTQYF. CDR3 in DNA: TGTGCCAGCAGCTTGGTGGGCAGCGGGAACCGGGTTGGTGGAGATACGCAGTATTTT.

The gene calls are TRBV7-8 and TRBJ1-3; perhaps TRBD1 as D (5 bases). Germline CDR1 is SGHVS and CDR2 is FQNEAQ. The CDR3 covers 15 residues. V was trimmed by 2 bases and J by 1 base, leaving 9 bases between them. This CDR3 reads CASSLYRQSGNTIYF. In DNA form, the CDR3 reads TGTGCCAGCAGCTTATACAGGCAATCTGGAAACACCATATATTTT.

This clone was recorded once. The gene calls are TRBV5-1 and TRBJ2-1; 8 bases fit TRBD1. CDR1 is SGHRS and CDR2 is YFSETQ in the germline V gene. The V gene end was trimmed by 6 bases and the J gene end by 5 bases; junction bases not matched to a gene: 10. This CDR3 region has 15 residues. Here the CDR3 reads CASTPRGPTNNEQFF. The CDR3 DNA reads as TGCGCCAGCACTCCCAGGGGGCCCACTAACAATGAGCAGTTCTTC.

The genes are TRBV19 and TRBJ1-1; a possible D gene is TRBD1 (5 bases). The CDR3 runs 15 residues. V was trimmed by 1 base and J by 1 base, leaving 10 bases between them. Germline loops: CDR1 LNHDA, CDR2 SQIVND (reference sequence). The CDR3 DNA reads TGTGCCAGTAGTATAGCAGGGAGGAGGAACACTGAAGCTTTCTTT. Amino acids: CASSIAGRRNTEAFF. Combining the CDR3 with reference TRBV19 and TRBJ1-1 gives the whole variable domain DGGITQSPKYLFRKEGQNVTLSCEQNLNHDAMYWYRQDPGQGLRLIYYSQIVNDFQKGDIAEGYSVSREKKESFPLTVTSAQKNPTAFYLCASSIAGRRNTEAFFGQGTRLTVV.

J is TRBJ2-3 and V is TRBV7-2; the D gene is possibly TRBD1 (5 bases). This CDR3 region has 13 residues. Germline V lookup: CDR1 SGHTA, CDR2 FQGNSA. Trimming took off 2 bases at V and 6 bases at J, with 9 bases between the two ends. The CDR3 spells CASSLWGPDTQYF. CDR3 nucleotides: TGTGCCAGCAGCTTATGGGGCCCGGATACGCAGTATTTT.

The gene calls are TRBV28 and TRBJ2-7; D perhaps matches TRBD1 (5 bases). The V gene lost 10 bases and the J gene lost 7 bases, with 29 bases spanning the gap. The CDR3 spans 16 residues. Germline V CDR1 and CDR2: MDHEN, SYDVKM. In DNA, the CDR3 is TGTGCCACGACCCGGTTAGGGGCCACTGTCTCTCGAGAGCAGTACTTC. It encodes CATTRLGATVSREQYF.

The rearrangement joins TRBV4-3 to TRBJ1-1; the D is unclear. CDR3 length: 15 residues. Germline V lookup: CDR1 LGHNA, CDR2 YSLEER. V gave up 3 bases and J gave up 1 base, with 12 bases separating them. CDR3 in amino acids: CASSHQDGRNTEAFF. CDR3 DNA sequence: TGCGCCAGCAGCCACCAGGACGGGAGGAACACTGAAGCTTTCTTT.

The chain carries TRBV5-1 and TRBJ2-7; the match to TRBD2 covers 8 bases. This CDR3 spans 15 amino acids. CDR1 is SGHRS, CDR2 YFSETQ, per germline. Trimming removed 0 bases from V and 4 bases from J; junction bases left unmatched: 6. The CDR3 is CASSLAPQREYEQYF. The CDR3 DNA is TGCGCCAGCAGCTTGGCCCCCCAGCGGGAGTACGAGCAGTACTTC.

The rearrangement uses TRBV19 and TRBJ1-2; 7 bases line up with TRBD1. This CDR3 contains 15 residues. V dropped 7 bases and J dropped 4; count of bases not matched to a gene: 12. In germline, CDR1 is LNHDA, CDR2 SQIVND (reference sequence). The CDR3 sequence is CASTPTHRDSYGYTF. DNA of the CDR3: TGTGCCAGTACCCCTACCCACCGGGACAGCTATGGCTACACCTTC.

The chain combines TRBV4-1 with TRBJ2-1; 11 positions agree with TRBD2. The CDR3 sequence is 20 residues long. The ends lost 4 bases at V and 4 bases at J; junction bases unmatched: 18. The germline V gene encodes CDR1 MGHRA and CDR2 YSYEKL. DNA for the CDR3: TGCGCCAGCAGCCTCCCCCTAAAACTAGCGGGAGCTCGGGATTACAATGAGCAGTTCTTC. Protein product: CASSLPLKLAGARDYNEQFF.

DNA of the CDR3: TGTGCCAGCATCTCGCAGGGTCCGAACACCGGGGAGCTGTTTTTT. Its translation: CASISQGPNTGELFF. The chain couples TRBV18 to TRBJ2-2; D possibly corresponds to TRBD1 (5 bases). The CDR3 length is 15 residues. From germline, CDR1 is KGHSH and CDR2 LQKENI. Trimming removed 8 bases at V and 0 bases at J, with 13 bases between.

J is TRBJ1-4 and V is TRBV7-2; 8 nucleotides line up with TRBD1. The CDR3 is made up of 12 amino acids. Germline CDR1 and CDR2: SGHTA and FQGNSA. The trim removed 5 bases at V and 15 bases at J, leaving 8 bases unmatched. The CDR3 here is CASSVNRGFLFF. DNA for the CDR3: TGTGCCAGCAGCGTGAACAGGGGGTTTTTGTTTTTT.

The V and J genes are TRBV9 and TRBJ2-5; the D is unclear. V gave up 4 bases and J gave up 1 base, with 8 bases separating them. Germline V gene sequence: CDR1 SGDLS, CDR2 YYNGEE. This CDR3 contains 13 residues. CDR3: CASSTYSQETQYF. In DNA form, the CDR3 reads TGTGCCAGCAGCACATACAGCCAAGAGACCCAGTACTTC.

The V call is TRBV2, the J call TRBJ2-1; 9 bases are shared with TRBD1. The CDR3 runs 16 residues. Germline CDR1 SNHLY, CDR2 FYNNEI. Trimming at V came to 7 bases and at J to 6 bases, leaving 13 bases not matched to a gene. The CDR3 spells CASTGKGRDRANEQFF. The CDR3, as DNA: TGTGCCAGCACGGGGAAGGGGAGGGACAGGGCCAATGAGCAGTTCTTC.

The CDR3 reads CASSHRTGKLFF. Here the CDR3 DNA reads TGTGCCAGCAGCCACCGGACAGGGAAACTGTTTTTT. The V gene is TRBV14, the J gene TRBJ1-4; 8 bases match TRBD1. The CDR3 runs to 12 residues. Germline V gene lookup returns CDR1 SGHDN and CDR2 FVKESK. J gave up 11 bases and V 3 bases, and 2 bases lay outside the gene matches. Drawing the rest from reference TRBV14 and TRBJ1-4, the complete variable domain is EAGVTQFPSHSVIEKGQTVTLRCDPISGHDNLYWYRRVMGKEIKFLLHFVKESKQDESGMPNNRFLAERTGGTYSTLKVQPAELEDSGVYFCASSHRTGKLFFGSGTQLSVL.

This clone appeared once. The DNA for the CDR3 is TGTGCCAGCAGTTTAGGGACCAGAAGGACAGGGGGACCCTACGAGCAGTACTTC. It is translated as CASSLGTRRTGGPYEQYF. The chain joins TRBV28 to TRBJ2-7; the match to TRBD1 covers 10 bases. CDR1 MDHEN and CDR2 SYDVKM come from the germline V gene. CDR3 length: 18 amino acids. V was pared by 2 bases and J by 2 bases, with 12 bases of the junction left unmatched.

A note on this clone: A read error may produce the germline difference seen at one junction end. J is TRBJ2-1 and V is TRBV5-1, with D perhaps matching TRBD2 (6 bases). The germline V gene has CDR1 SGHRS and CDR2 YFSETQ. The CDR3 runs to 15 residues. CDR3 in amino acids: CASSSGLSIQNEQFF. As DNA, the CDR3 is TGCGCCAGCAGCTCGGGACTCTCGATTCAGAATGAGCAATTCTTC.

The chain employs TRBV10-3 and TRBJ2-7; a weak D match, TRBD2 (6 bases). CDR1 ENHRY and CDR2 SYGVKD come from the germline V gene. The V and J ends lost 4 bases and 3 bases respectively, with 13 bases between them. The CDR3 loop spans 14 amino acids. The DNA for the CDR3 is TGTGCCATCAGTGCGGGAGCGGCCCTCTACGAGCAGTACTTC. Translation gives CAISAGAALYEQYF.

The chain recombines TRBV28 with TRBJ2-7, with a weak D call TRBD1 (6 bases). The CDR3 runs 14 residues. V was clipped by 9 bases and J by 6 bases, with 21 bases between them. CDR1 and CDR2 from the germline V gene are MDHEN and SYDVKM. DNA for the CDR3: TGTGCCAGTCATGGACAGTTGGAAGGTCGCGAGCAGTACTTC. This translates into CASHGQLEGREQYF.

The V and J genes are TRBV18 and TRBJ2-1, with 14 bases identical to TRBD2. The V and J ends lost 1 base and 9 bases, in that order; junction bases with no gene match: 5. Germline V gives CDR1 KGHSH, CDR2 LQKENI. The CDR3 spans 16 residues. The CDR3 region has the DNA TGTGCCAGCTCACCACAAGGGACTAGCGGGGGCCCTGAGCAGTTCTTC. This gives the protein CASSPQGTSGGPEQFF.

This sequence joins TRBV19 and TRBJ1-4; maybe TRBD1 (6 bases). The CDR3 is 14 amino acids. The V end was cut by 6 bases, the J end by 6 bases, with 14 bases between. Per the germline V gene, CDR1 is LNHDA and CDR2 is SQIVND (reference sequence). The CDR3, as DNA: TGTGCCAGTAGATGGGACATCGGTGATGAAAAACTGTTTTTT. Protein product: CASRWDIGDEKLFF.

CDR3 region: CSASTAMNTEAFF. DNA of the CDR3: TGCAGCGCTTCCACAGCCATGAACACTGAAGCTTTCTTT. The chain is built from TRBV29-1 and TRBJ1-1; D is unclear. The germline V gene has CDR1 SQVTM and CDR2 ANQGSEA. Trimming left V 7 bases short and J 0 bases short, with 12 bases between. This CDR3 is 13 amino acids long.

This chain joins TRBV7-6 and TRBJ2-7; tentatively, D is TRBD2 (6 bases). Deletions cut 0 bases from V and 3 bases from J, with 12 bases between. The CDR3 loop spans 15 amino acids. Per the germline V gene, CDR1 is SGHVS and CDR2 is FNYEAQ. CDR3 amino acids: CASSLAGGQNYEQYF. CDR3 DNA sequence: TGTGCCAGCAGCTTAGCGGGAGGTCAAAACTACGAGCAGTACTTC.

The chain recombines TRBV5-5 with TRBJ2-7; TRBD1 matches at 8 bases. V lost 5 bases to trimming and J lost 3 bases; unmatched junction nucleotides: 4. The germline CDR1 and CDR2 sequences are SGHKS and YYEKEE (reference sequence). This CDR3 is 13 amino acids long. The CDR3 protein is CASRQTGGYEQYF. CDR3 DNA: TGTGCCAGCAGACAAACAGGGGGCTACGAGCAGTACTTC.

The CDR3 DNA follows: TGTGCCAGCACCACCTTCGGACAGGGGGCGGAGGGCTACACCTTC. Protein: CASTTFGQGAEGYTF. The chain employs TRBV6-5 and TRBJ1-2, with TRBD1 identical over 11 bases. Germline CDR1 reads MNHEY; CDR2 reads SVGAGI. V was clipped by 7 bases and J by 8 bases; unmatched bases: 12. CDR3 length: 15 residues.

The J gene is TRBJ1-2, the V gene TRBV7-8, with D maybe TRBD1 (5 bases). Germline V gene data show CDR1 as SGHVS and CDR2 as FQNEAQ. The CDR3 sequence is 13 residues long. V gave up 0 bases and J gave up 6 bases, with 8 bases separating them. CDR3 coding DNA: TGTGCCAGCAGCTTAGCTGGGACTGATGGCTACACCTTC. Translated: CASSLAGTDGYTF.

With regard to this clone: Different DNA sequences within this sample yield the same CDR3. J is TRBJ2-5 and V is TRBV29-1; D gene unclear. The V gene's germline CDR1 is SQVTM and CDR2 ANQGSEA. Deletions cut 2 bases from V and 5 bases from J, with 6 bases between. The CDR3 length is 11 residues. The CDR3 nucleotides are TGCAGCGTTGAAAGAAGGGAGACCCAGTACTTC. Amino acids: CSVERRETQYF.

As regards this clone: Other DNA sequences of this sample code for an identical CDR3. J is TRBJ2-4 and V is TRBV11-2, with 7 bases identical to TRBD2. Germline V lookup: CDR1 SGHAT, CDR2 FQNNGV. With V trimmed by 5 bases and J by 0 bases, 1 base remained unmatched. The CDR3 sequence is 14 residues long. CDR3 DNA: TGTGCCAGCAGCAGCGGGATAGCCAAAAACATTCAGTACTTC. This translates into CASSSGIAKNIQYF.

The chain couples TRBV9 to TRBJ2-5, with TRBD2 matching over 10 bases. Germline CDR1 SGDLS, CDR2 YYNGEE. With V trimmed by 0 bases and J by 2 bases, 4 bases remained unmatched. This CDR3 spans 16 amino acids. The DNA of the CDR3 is TGTGCCAGCAGCGTAGGACTAGCGGGTGAACAAGAGACCCAGTACTTC. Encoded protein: CASSVGLAGEQETQYF. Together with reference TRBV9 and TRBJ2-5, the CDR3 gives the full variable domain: DSGVTQTPKHLITATGQRVTLRCSPRSGDLSVYWYQQSLDQGLQFLIQYYNGEERAKGNILERFSAQQFPDLHSELNLSSLELGDSALYFCASSVGLAGEQETQYFGPGTRLLVL.

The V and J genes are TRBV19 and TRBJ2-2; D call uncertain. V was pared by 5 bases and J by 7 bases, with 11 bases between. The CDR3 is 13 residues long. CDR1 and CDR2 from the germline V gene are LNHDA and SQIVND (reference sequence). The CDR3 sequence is CASSFGSGGELFF. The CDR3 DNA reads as TGTGCCAGTAGTTTTGGGTCCGGCGGGGAGCTGTTTTTT.

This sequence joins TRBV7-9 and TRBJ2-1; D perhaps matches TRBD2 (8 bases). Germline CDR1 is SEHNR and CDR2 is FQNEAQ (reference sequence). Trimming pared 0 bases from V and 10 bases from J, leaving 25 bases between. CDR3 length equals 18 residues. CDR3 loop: CASSLAARGREDLQEQFF. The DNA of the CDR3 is TGTGCCAGCAGCTTAGCCGCTAGGGGGCGGGAGGATCTACAAGAGCAGTTCTTC. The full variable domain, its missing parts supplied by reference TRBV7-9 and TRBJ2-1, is DTGVSQNPRHKITKRGQNVTFRCDPISEHNRLYWYRQTLGQGPEFLTYFQNEAQLEKSRLLSDRFSAERPKGSFSTLEIQRTEQGDSAMYLCASSLAARGREDLQEQFFGPGTRLTVL.